Given below is one TCR beta chain in context. TCRdb's copy holds only in-frame clones and misses some; the assay was immunoSEQ multiplex PCR. The table shows around 40,000 clones, with around 93% occurring only once. The data were obtained in a study of blood T cell repertoires in COVID-19. For the study at large: The origin of the acute and convalescent COVID-19 samples was the United States, Italy and Spain. T cells, B-cell-depleted T cells, or PBMCs supplied cDNA or gDNA.

The germline V gene has CDR1 ENHRY and CDR2 SYGVKD. Trimming cost V 3 bases and J 7 bases; bases outside gene matches: 8. The CDR3 runs to 17 residues. The TCR was taken from a human donor in a cohort sampled during active COVID-19. The sample consisted of peripheral blood. The chain recombines TRBV10-3 with TRBJ2-1, with 14 bases fitting TRBD2. CDR3 coding DNA: TGTGCCATCAGTGACCCGACTAGCGGGGGGGCTGGGAATGAGCAGTTCTTC. It yields the protein CAISDPTSGGAGNEQFF.